The 30 T cell receptor beta chains below were found in one sample sequenced in a study of T-cell memory formation after mild COVID-19. Using its own MiXCR run on the 5' RACE reads, TCRdb lists one record per CDR3 protein. The repertoire consists of 80,000 to 130,000 distinct CDR3 sequences, with around 10% occurring once and the leading ten covering approximately 40%. What was sequenced was PBMCs or a T cell subset sorted from them (not recorded which). These TCRs come from a man between 18 and 35 years old who had mild COVID-19 (a few samples of this study predate the infection). Cell type and time point are not known.

V gene TRBV6-6 combines with J gene TRBJ2-4; D possibly corresponds to TRBD2 (5 bases). There are 15 residues in the CDR3. Germline V gene lookup returns CDR1 MNHNY and CDR2 SVGAGI (reference sequence). Trimming shortened V by 4 bases and J by 2 bases, and 12 bases separated the two germline ends. This chain's CDR3 is CASSSPEDSKNIQYF. CDR3 bases: TGTGCCAGCAGTTCCCCTGAGGACTCCAAAAACATTCAGTACTTC.

The J gene is TRBJ1-6, the V gene TRBV4-1; weak D call: TRBD1 (5 bases). Germline V lookup: CDR1 MGHRA, CDR2 YSYEKL. The CDR3 has 13 amino acids. The V gene lost 2 bases and the J gene lost 8 bases, with 7 bases spanning the gap. In nucleotides, the CDR3 is TGCGCCAGCAGCCAACCAGGGTATTCACCCCTCCACTTT. This encodes CASSQPGYSPLHF.

The chain uses TRBV6-1 and TRBJ1-5; TRBD1 agrees at 9 bases. V dropped 3 bases and J dropped 0; count of bases not matched to a gene: 15. The CDR3 sequence is 20 residues long. Germline values: CDR1 MNHNS, CDR2 SASEGT. CDR3 DNA sequence: TGTGCCAGCAGTGACCACACCGGGACAGGGCCTGATTATAGCAATCAGCCCCAGCATTTT. Residues: CASSDHTGTGPDYSNQPQHF.

The chain is built from TRBV7-6 and TRBJ2-2; D uncertain. This CDR3 is 15 amino acids long. Germline V lookup: CDR1 SGHVS, CDR2 FNYEAQ. V lost 6 bases and J 1 base, leaving 12 bases between the germline ends. The CDR3 region is CASRKGSLNTGELFF. The CDR3, as DNA: TGTGCCAGCAGGAAGGGCTCGTTGAACACCGGGGAGCTGTTTTTT.

The chain couples TRBV30 to TRBJ2-7, with TRBD1 matching over 10 bases. Per the germline V gene, CDR1 is GTSNPN and CDR2 is SVGIG (reference sequence). This CDR3 has 11 residues. The J segment lost 6 bases and the V segment lost 5 bases, leaving 1 base of the junction unmatched. The CDR3 coding sequence is TGTGCCTGGGGGACAGGGGTCGAGCAGTACTTC. It encodes CAWGTGVEQYF.

V and J are TRBV15 and TRBJ1-5, with TRBD1 as a possible D gene (6 bases). Germline V gives CDR1 LNHNV, CDR2 YYDKDF (reference sequence). This CDR3 contains 14 residues. V lost 0 bases and J 7 bases, leaving 10 bases between the germline ends. The CDR3 reads CATSREGGGQPQHF. The CDR3, as DNA: TGTGCCACCAGCAGAGAAGGGGGTGGACAGCCCCAGCATTTT.

J is TRBJ2-5 and V is TRBV20-1; TRBD2 aligns across 10 bases. This CDR3 is 14 amino acids long. Trimming cost V 1 base and J 4 bases; bases outside gene matches: 3. Germline V gene lookup returns CDR1 DFQATT and CDR2 SNEGSKA (reference sequence). The CDR3 DNA reads as TGCAGTGCTAGAGGCCAGCGGGGGGGAGAGACCCAGTACTTC. Protein product: CSARGQRGGETQYF.

This clonotype was seen a few times. The gene calls are TRBV12-3 or TRBV12-4 and TRBJ2-2; 11 bases fit TRBD1. This CDR3 has 15 residues. V lost 8 bases to trimming and J lost 2 bases; unmatched junction nucleotides: 4. The CDR3 coding sequence is TGTGCCAGCCTCGGACAGGGGGCTAACACCGGGGAGCTGTTTTTT. It specifies CASLGQGANTGELFF.

The V call is TRBV29-1, the J call TRBJ1-2, with unresolved D. Germline V gives CDR1 SQVTM, CDR2 ANQGSEA. V lost 6 bases to trimming and J lost 7 bases, with 12 bases between them. This CDR3 is 11 amino acids long. Written as DNA, the CDR3 is TGCAGCGTGCGGACCGAGGCTGGCTACACCTTC. It is translated as CSVRTEAGYTF.

This clonotype showed up just a few times. The chain is built from TRBV19 and TRBJ2-2; no definite D call. The V gene lost 6 bases and the J gene lost 5 bases, with 4 bases spanning the gap. Germline CDR1 reads LNHDA; CDR2 reads SQIVND (reference sequence). The CDR3 length is 11 residues. The CDR3, as DNA: TGTGCCAGTAGCATTACCGGGGAGCTGTTTTTT. This sequence encodes CASSITGELFF.

This clonotype was detected a few times. The chain joins TRBV7-7 to TRBJ2-5; the match to TRBD2 covers 11 bases. Germline CDR1 and CDR2: SSHAT and FNYEAQ (reference sequence). CDR3 length equals 15 residues. Losses at the gene ends were 5 bases for V and 7 bases for J; bases not matched to a gene: 9. As DNA, the CDR3 is TGTGCCAGCAGCCTTAGCGGGGGGGCTTCGAGGACCCAGTACTTC. Translation: CASSLSGGASRTQYF.

Regarding this clonotype: Since no conserved phenylalanine or tryptophan closes the CDR3, a read error is the likely cause. This chain uses TRBV7-9 with TRBJ2-5; the D is unclear. Germline V CDR1 and CDR2: SEHNR, FQNEAQ (reference sequence). The CDR3 sequence is 14 residues long. Trimming pared 1 base from V and 2 bases from J, leaving 8 bases between. The CDR3 loop reads CASSLGALQETQYL. In DNA, the CDR3 is TGTGCCAGCAGCTTAGGAGCGTTGCAAGAGACCCAGTACTTA.

The chain combines TRBV7-9 with TRBJ1-2, with D perhaps TRBD1 (6 bases). The CDR3 runs to 16 residues. CDR1 is SEHNR, CDR2 FQNEAQ, per germline (reference sequence). V lost 5 bases to trimming and J lost 0 bases, with 16 bases between them. This CDR3 is CASSATRDTSNYGYTF. In DNA, the CDR3 is TGTGCCAGCAGCGCTACACGGGACACCTCTAACTATGGCTACACCTTC.

This chain's CDR3 is CASSYQDSSNQPQHF. The CDR3, as DNA: TGTGCCAGCAGTTACCAGGACAGCTCCAATCAGCCCCAGCATTTT. The rearrangement uses TRBV6-2 or TRBV6-3 and TRBJ1-5, with a possible D match to TRBD1 (6 bases). Between the trimmed V and J ends, which lost 2 bases and 3 bases, there was a span of 11 bases. The CDR3 length is 15 residues. Germline CDR1 is MNHEY and CDR2 is SVGEGT.

The chain is built from TRBV12-3 or TRBV12-4 and TRBJ1-3, with D unresolved. There are 15 residues in the CDR3. The V end lost 6 bases, the J end lost 0 bases, and 12 bases lay between the germline ends. Here the CDR3 reads CASRPAESSGNTIYF. The CDR3 region has the DNA TGTGCCAGCAGACCCGCAGAGAGCTCTGGAAACACCATATATTTT.

This rearrangement joins TRBV5-1 to TRBJ2-7, with D tentatively TRBD2 (6 bases). This CDR3 region has 15 residues. The V gene's germline CDR1 is SGHRS and CDR2 YFSETQ. Trimming left V 5 bases short and J 5 bases short, with 20 bases between. CDR3 sequence: CASSWRDPTVNEQYF. The CDR3 DNA follows: TGCGCCAGCAGTTGGAGGGACCCCACTGTCAACGAGCAGTACTTC.

This clonotype was seen ten or more times. The chain joins TRBV7-3 to TRBJ2-1, with D unresolved. CDR1 is SGHTA, CDR2 FQGTGA, per germline. This CDR3 region has 15 residues. V was trimmed by 2 bases and J by 0 bases, leaving 8 bases between them. The CDR3 is CASSLGPSSYNEQFF. The CDR3 bases are TGTGCCAGCAGCTTAGGTCCGAGCTCCTACAATGAGCAGTTCTTC.

In this sample, this clonotype turned up a few times. The genes are TRBV4-1 and TRBJ2-3; 10 bases are a match to TRBD1. V shed 6 bases and J 4 bases; nucleotides not matched to a gene: 7. There are 15 residues in the CDR3. Germline V lookup: CDR1 MGHRA, CDR2 YSYEKL. CDR3 bases: TGCGCCAGCAGGCGAGTCGGGACAGGGGCAGATACGCAGTATTTT. Its protein product is CASRRVGTGADTQYF.

This clonotype appeared a few times. J is TRBJ1-1 and V is TRBV12-5; TRBD1 agrees at 9 bases. J was trimmed by 4 bases and V by 9 bases; bases with no gene match: 9. Germline lookup yields CDR1 LGHNT and CDR2 FRNRAP. The CDR3 runs to 14 residues. The chain's CDR3 is CASTEGTGPTEAFF. The CDR3 DNA sequence: TGTGCTAGCACGGAGGGGACAGGGCCCACTGAAGCTTTCTTT.

V is TRBV15 and J is TRBJ2-1; perhaps TRBD1 as D (5 bases). Germline V gives CDR1 LNHNV, CDR2 YYDKDF (reference sequence). Trimming stripped 9 bases from V and 4 bases from J, with 16 bases between. The CDR3 covers 14 residues. The CDR3 loop is CATSGAVDYNEQFF. DNA for the CDR3: TGTGCCACTAGTGGGGCCGTCGATTACAATGAGCAGTTCTTC.

This clonotype was recorded a few times. The chain links TRBV18 to TRBJ2-1; the D is unclear. V was clipped by 5 bases and J by 0 bases, with 11 bases between them. The CDR3 loop spans 15 amino acids. Germline loops: CDR1 KGHSH, CDR2 LQKENI. DNA of the CDR3: TGTGCCAGCTCAAGGACCCGTAGCTCCTACAATGAGCAGTTCTTC. Residues: CASSRTRSSYNEQFF.

The chain has TRBV7-6 and TRBJ2-7, with TRBD1 matching 8 bases. Germline V CDR1 and CDR2: SGHVS, FNYEAQ. Trimming removed 0 bases from V and 1 base from J; junction bases left unmatched: 2. The CDR3 loop spans 15 amino acids. The CDR3 DNA sequence: TGTGCCAGCAGCTTAGCCAGGGGGCAATCCTACGAGCAGTACTTC. The encoded protein is CASSLARGQSYEQYF.

This clonotype was counted only a few times. The CDR3 coding sequence is TGTGCCAGCAGCCCGGGGGTAGCGGGGGGCGAGCAGTACTTC. Its translation: CASSPGVAGGEQYF. The chain is built from TRBV7-9 and TRBJ2-7, with 10 positions matching TRBD2. CDR3 length: 14 amino acids. After removal of 5 bases from V and 6 bases from J, the junction contained 7 bases not matched to a gene. Germline loops: CDR1 SEHNR, CDR2 FQNEAQ (reference sequence).

The chain employs TRBV9 and TRBJ1-1, with D maybe TRBD1 (5 bases). CDR1 SGDLS and CDR2 YYNGEE come from the germline V gene. The V end was cut by 4 bases, the J end by 1 base, with 17 bases between. This CDR3 has 16 amino acids. The CDR3 DNA sequence: TGTGCCAGCAGCCGGCTCCCGGGACCCAGGAACACTGAAGCTTTCTTT. Translating gives CASSRLPGPRNTEAFF.

This clonotype was seen repeatedly, ten times or more. This chain joins TRBV5-1 and TRBJ2-5; D not certain. From germline, CDR1 is SGHRS and CDR2 YFSETQ. V lost 0 bases, J lost 5 bases, and 11 bases lay in between. This CDR3 is 14 amino acids long. This CDR3 is CASSLEMARETQYF. CDR3 coding DNA: TGCGCCAGCAGCTTGGAGATGGCCAGGGAGACCCAGTACTTC.

This clonotype was detected a few times. This sequence joins TRBV21-1 and TRBJ2-4; the table's D call, TRBD2, was not checked against the DNA. TRBV21-1 is marked as a pseudogene. This CDR3 region has 15 residues. The CDR3 region is CASSPKNGGWRIQYF. In DNA, the CDR3 is TGTGCCAGCAGCCCTAAAAACGGGGGATGGCGCATTCAGTACTTC.

This clonotype was seen only a few times. The chain has TRBV13 and TRBJ2-5, with 11 bases identical to TRBD2. CDR3 length equals 15 residues. Germline assignment: CDR1 PRHDT and CDR2 FYEKMQ (reference sequence). V lost 1 base to trimming and J lost 5 bases; unmatched junction nucleotides: 3. The CDR3 here is CASSLALAGVETQYF. The CDR3 DNA reads TGTGCCAGCAGCTTAGCACTAGCGGGGGTTGAGACCCAGTACTTC.

The rearrangement links TRBV6-5 to TRBJ2-1; 8 bases map to TRBD2. Trimming at V came to 5 bases and at J to 2 bases, leaving 8 bases not matched to a gene. The CDR3 extends over 16 amino acids. From germline, CDR1 is MNHEY and CDR2 SVGAGI. The CDR3 is CASSPGLAVPYNEQFF. CDR3 DNA sequence: TGTGCCAGCAGTCCTGGACTAGCCGTACCCTACAATGAGCAGTTCTTC.

The chain uses TRBV27 and TRBJ2-7; TRBD1 matches at 8 bases. The V gene end was trimmed by 3 bases and the J gene end by 3 bases; junction bases not matched to a gene: 4. The CDR3 is 14 amino acids. CDR1 is MNHEY and CDR2 is SMNVEV in the germline V gene (reference sequence). This CDR3 is CASSLGRGHYEQYF. The DNA for the CDR3 is TGTGCCAGCAGTTTGGGCAGGGGGCACTACGAGCAGTACTTC.

A few counts support this clonotype. The J gene is TRBJ2-7, the V gene TRBV6-2 or TRBV6-3; D call uncertain. CDR1 is MNHEY and CDR2 is SVGEGT in the germline V gene. The CDR3 length is 13 residues. V lost 5 bases and J 0 bases, leaving 8 bases between the germline ends. CDR3 region: CASSLTFSYEQYF. CDR3 bases: TGTGCCAGCAGTCTAACCTTCTCCTACGAGCAGTACTTC.